One sample yielded the 16 T cell receptor beta chains listed below, sequenced in a study of cytomegalovirus exposure and HLA in healthy donors. The data were produced by immunoSEQ multiplex PCR, yet TCRdb's version contains in-frame clones alone and is incomplete. The table has about 130,000 clones, 75% to 90% seen once. The sequenced material came from PBMCs. These TCRs come from a woman in her 30s in good health and CMV-seropositive.

The chain recombines TRBV15 with TRBJ1-4, with D perhaps matching TRBD1 (6 bases). The ends were cut back, 5 bases at V and 4 bases at J, with 8 bases in the middle. CDR3 length: 13 amino acids. CDR1 LNHNV and CDR2 YYDKDF come from the germline V gene (reference sequence). The CDR3 reads CATSGDNNEKLFF. DNA of the CDR3: TGTGCCACCAGCGGGGACAATAATGAAAAACTGTTTTTT. The entire variable domain, with the rest obtained from reference TRBV15 and TRBJ1-4, is as follows: DAMVIQNPRYQVTQFGKPVTLSCSQTLNHNVMYWYQQKSSQAPKLLFHYYDKDFNNEADTPDNFQSRRPNTSFCFLDIRSPGLGDTAMYLCATSGDNNEKLFFGSGTQLSVL.

This chain uses TRBV7-2 with TRBJ2-3; 11 bases align to TRBD2. Unmatched junction bases numbered 7, after V lost 5 bases and J lost 6 bases. The CDR3 spans 15 residues. CDR1 is SGHTA, CDR2 FQGNSA, per germline. Written as DNA, the CDR3 is TGTGCCAGCAGCCAAACTAGCGGGAGAGCCGATACGCAGTATTTT. Translated, it gives CASSQTSGRADTQYF.

The rearrangement uses TRBV27 and TRBJ1-5; 10 bases align to TRBD1. Per the germline V gene, CDR1 is MNHEY and CDR2 is SMNVEV (reference sequence). J gave up 2 bases and V 6 bases, and 4 bases lay outside the gene matches. The CDR3 runs 15 residues. Here the CDR3 DNA reads TGTGCCAGCAGCCGACAGGGGGCAGGCAATCAGCCCCAGCATTTT. This sequence encodes CASSRQGAGNQPQHF.

The genes are TRBV6-5 and TRBJ2-4, with TRBD1 identical over 8 bases. CDR1 and CDR2 from the germline V gene are MNHEY and SVGAGI. The CDR3 loop spans 16 amino acids. V shed 4 bases, J shed 0 bases, and the junction held 5 bases outside the gene matches. CDR3 amino acids: CASSLDRALAKNIQYF. CDR3 nucleotides: TGTGCCAGCAGTTTGGACAGGGCGCTAGCCAAAAACATTCAGTACTTC.

This rearrangement joins TRBV7-2 to TRBJ1-2; D call uncertain. The ends were cut back, 4 bases at V and 6 bases at J, with 15 bases in the middle. CDR3 size: 14 residues. The germline V gene has CDR1 SGHTA and CDR2 FQGNSA. CDR3 protein: CASSYYASPDGYTF. The DNA of the CDR3 is TGTGCCAGCAGCTACTACGCGTCTCCGGATGGCTACACCTTC. The full variable domain, completed using reference TRBV7-2 and TRBJ1-2, is GAGVSQSPSNKVTEKGKDVELRCDPISGHTALYWYRQSLGQGLEFLIYFQGNSAPDKSGLPSDRFSAERTGGSVSTLTIQRTQQEDSAVYLCASSYYASPDGYTFGSGTRLTVV.

This clone was observed a single time. This chain links TRBV2 with TRBJ1-2; TRBD1 might be the D (5 bases). Trimming cost V 3 bases and J 4 bases, with 6 bases left between them. This CDR3 has 12 amino acids. The germline gives CDR1 SNHLY, CDR2 FYNNEI. This CDR3 reads CASSETVYGYTF. In nucleotides, the CDR3 is TGTGCCAGCAGTGAGACAGTCTATGGCTACACCTTC.

This sequence joins TRBV4-1 and TRBJ2-1; TRBD2 agrees at 8 bases. Germline lookup yields CDR1 MGHRA and CDR2 YSYEKL. The junction had 6 bases not matched to a gene; V was cut back by 1 base and J by 4 bases. The CDR3 length is 16 residues. As DNA, the CDR3 is TGCGCCAGCAGCCAAGTGGACAGCGGGGGATACAATGAGCAGTTCTTC. Protein: CASSQVDSGGYNEQFF.

The V gene is TRBV6-6, the J gene TRBJ2-3, with 8 bases aligning to TRBD1. Germline V CDR1 and CDR2: MNHNY, SVGAGI (reference sequence). Germline trimming cut 6 bases from V and 4 bases from J; bases unmatched to any gene: 3. This CDR3 comprises 13 residues. CDR3 nucleotide sequence: TGTGCCAGCAGCACACAGGGGGCAGATACGCAGTATTTT. As protein: CASSTQGADTQYF.

V gene TRBV28 combines with J gene TRBJ2-5; a weak D match, TRBD1 (6 bases). Per the germline V gene, CDR1 is MDHEN and CDR2 is SYDVKM. V shed 6 bases and J shed 1 base, with 9 bases lying between them. The CDR3 runs to 13 residues. DNA of the CDR3: TGTGCCAGCAGGACAGGTCCCCAAGAGACCCAGTACTTC. It codes for CASRTGPQETQYF.

The chain employs TRBV25-1 and TRBJ2-7; possible D gene TRBD1, 5 bases. This CDR3 is 13 amino acids long. Germline V gene sequence: CDR1 MGHDK, CDR2 SYGVNS. V was cut by 4 bases and J by 4 bases, with 11 bases left in between. CDR3 in DNA: TGTGCCAGCAGTGGGGCAGGGTGGTACGAGCAGTACTTC. The encoded protein is CASSGAGWYEQYF.

This clone has just one count. The chain joins TRBV28 to TRBJ2-2, with 11 bases matching TRBD2. The CDR3 covers 19 residues. V gave up 2 bases and J gave up 2 bases; unmatched junction bases: 10. The germline CDR1 and CDR2 sequences are MDHEN and SYDVKM. The CDR3 DNA reads as TGTGCCAGCAGTTTACCTGCGCTAGCGGGGGGCCCCAACACCGGGGAGCTGTTTTTT. It yields the protein CASSLPALAGGPNTGELFF.

The V and J genes are TRBV6-5 and TRBJ2-7; perhaps TRBD1 as D (6 bases). Trimming left V 7 bases short and J 2 bases short, with 18 bases between. This CDR3 has 15 amino acids. Germline V lookup: CDR1 MNHEY, CDR2 SVGAGI. CDR3 DNA sequence: TGTGCCAGCACCACCTCGAAGGGGGTACCCTACGAGCAGTACTTC. Its translation: CASTTSKGVPYEQYF.

This clone has a single count. The V gene is TRBV4-2, the J gene TRBJ2-1; a weak D match, TRBD2 (7 bases). V was cut by 1 base and J by 1 base, with 11 bases left in between. The germline V gene encodes CDR1 LGHNA and CDR2 YNFKEQ. This CDR3 has 16 amino acids. The CDR3 protein is CASSQGGGTSYNEQFF. CDR3 coding DNA: TGTGCCAGCAGCCAAGGGGGGGGCACATCCTACAATGAGCAGTTCTTC.

CDR3 protein: CASGETSGGDEQYF. Written as DNA, the CDR3 is TGTGCCAGCGGAGAGACTAGCGGGGGGGACGAGCAGTACTTC. V gene TRBV2 combines with J gene TRBJ2-7, with 14 bases fitting TRBD2. From germline, CDR1 is SNHLY and CDR2 FYNNEI. Unmatched junction bases numbered 5, after V lost 8 bases and J lost 5 bases. This CDR3 is 14 amino acids long.

This chain connects TRBV7-9 to TRBJ2-5; D is possibly TRBD2 (6 bases). The CDR3 is made up of 14 amino acids. V lost 5 bases and J 1 base, leaving 11 bases between the germline ends. Germline lookup yields CDR1 SEHNR and CDR2 FQNEAQ (reference sequence). This CDR3 is CASSRPGVQETQYF. The DNA for the CDR3 is TGTGCCAGCAGCCGGCCGGGGGTCCAAGAGACCCAGTACTTC.

This chain connects TRBV4-2 to TRBJ1-3, with a weak D call TRBD1 (6 bases). V was shortened by 0 bases and J by 4 bases, with 10 bases between the two germline ends. The germline gives CDR1 LGHNA, CDR2 YNFKEQ. The CDR3 consists of 15 residues. In DNA, the CDR3 is TGTGCCAGCAGCCAAGAGCCGGGGACAGGAAACACCATATATTTT. This encodes CASSQEPGTGNTIYF.